The 24 T cell receptor beta chains reported below all come from one sample, sequenced in a study of CD8+ T cells in alopecia areata. The sample's treatment: oral pan-JAK inhibitor, 5-10 mg twice daily. It was cDNA, reverse transcribed from extracted RNA, that served as the sequencing template. Clones were sequenced by immunoSEQ multiplex PCR, and TCRdb holds only the in-frame ones, with some missing. The sample has about 120,000 clones, 53% seen once; the top ten hold around 0.46%. This specimen was CD4+ T cells sorted from blood, taken at week 4, from a patient treated with tofacitinib. Source of these receptors: a human donor with alopecia areata.

The chain uses TRBV5-4 and TRBJ2-7; 7 nucleotides align to TRBD2. The V and J ends lost 3 bases and 6 bases, in that order; junction bases with no gene match: 0. The CDR3 is made up of 11 amino acids. In germline, CDR1 is SGHNT, CDR2 YYREEE (reference sequence). CDR3 protein: CASSWGGEQYF. In DNA, the CDR3 is TGTGCCAGCAGCTGGGGGGGCGAGCAGTACTTC.

A few counts support this clone. The genes are TRBV9 and TRBJ1-2, with a possible D match to TRBD1 (5 bases). V lost 1 base and J 0 bases, leaving 10 bases between the germline ends. Germline CDR1 SGDLS, CDR2 YYNGEE. This CDR3 is built from 15 residues. The CDR3 bases are TGTGCCAGCAGCGTATTCGGGGACGCTAACTATGGCTACACCTTC. Translated, it gives CASSVFGDANYGYTF.

This clone has just a few counts. The chain carries TRBV18 and TRBJ1-1, with D unresolved. The germline gives CDR1 KGHSH, CDR2 LQKENI. The CDR3 is made up of 13 amino acids. V dropped 5 bases and J dropped 5 bases, with 12 bases sitting between them. This CDR3 reads CASSDPRVTEAFF. In nucleotides, the CDR3 is TGTGCCAGCTCAGATCCTCGGGTTACTGAAGCTTTCTTT.

The chain links TRBV9 to TRBJ1-3; TRBD1 is a possible D gene (5 bases). The CDR3 loop spans 13 amino acids. Trimming cost V 3 bases and J 4 bases, with 8 bases left between them. In germline, CDR1 is SGDLS, CDR2 YYNGEE. CDR3 sequence: CASSAGTGNTIYF. Here the CDR3 DNA reads TGTGCCAGCAGCGCCGGGACCGGAAACACCATATATTTT.

Only one count was recorded for this clone. The chain employs TRBV30 and TRBJ2-3, with D possibly being TRBD2 (6 bases). Trimming stripped 7 bases from V and 1 base from J, with 15 bases between. Germline values: CDR1 GTSNPN, CDR2 SVGIG (reference sequence). The CDR3 totals 14 residues. The CDR3 bases are TGTGCCTCTTCCCCGGGACTGCGCACAGATACGCAGTATTTT. Its protein product is CASSPGLRTDTQYF. The full variable domain, in which reference TRBV30 and TRBJ2-3 provide the parts outside the CDR3, is SQTIHQWPATLVQPVGSPLSLECTVEGTSNPNLYWYRQAAGRGLQLLFYSVGIGQISSEVPQNLSASRPQDRQFILSSKKLLLSDSGFYLCASSPGLRTDTQYFGPGTRLTVL.

This chain connects TRBV7-9 to TRBJ1-1; 8 bases are shared with TRBD1. CDR1 is SEHNR, CDR2 FQNEAQ, per germline (reference sequence). The CDR3 spans 16 residues. V gave up 5 bases and J gave up 2 bases; unmatched junction bases: 10. The chain's CDR3 is CASSHRQGNINTEAFF. For the CDR3, the DNA is TGTGCCAGCAGCCACCGACAGGGGAACATTAACACTGAAGCTTTCTTT. Using reference TRBV7-9 and TRBJ1-1 for the parts outside the CDR3, the full variable domain is DTGVSQNPRHKITKRGQNVTFRCDPISEHNRLYWYRQTLGQGPEFLTYFQNEAQLEKSRLLSDRFSAERPKGSFSTLEIQRTEQGDSAMYLCASSHRQGNINTEAFFGQGTRLTVV.

This chain links TRBV29-1 with TRBJ2-7; 9 nucleotides agree with TRBD1. The CDR3 contains 17 residues. Losses at the gene ends were 4 bases for V and 0 bases for J; bases not matched to a gene: 13. Germline lookup yields CDR1 SQVTM and CDR2 ANQGSEA. The CDR3 DNA is TGCAGCGTTGGAAATACGGACAGGGGACATAACTCCTACGAGCAGTACTTC. Translation gives CSVGNTDRGHNSYEQYF.

This clone was detected ten times or more. This chain links TRBV6-6 with TRBJ2-5; 8 bases fit TRBD2. V lost 6 bases, J lost 2 bases, and 5 bases stayed unmatched. The CDR3 length is 14 residues. CDR1 MNHNY and CDR2 SVGAGI come from the germline V gene (reference sequence). CDR3 nucleotide sequence: TGTGCCAGCAGATTAGCGGGGACTCAAGAGACCCAGTACTTC. Its protein is CASRLAGTQETQYF.

This chain joins TRBV6-5 and TRBJ1-2; D is perhaps TRBD1 (5 bases). Germline V gene sequence: CDR1 MNHEY, CDR2 SVGAGI. This CDR3 spans 13 amino acids. Trimming cost V 6 bases and J 7 bases, with 15 bases left between them. The CDR3: CASRLGTYSGYTF. CDR3 bases: TGTGCCAGCAGACTCGGGACTTACAGTGGCTACACCTTC.

This clone is a singleton in its sample. The chain is built from TRBV11-2 and TRBJ2-7; 10 nucleotides agree with TRBD2. From germline, CDR1 is SGHAT and CDR2 FQNNGV. With V trimmed by 2 bases and J by 3 bases, 4 bases remained unmatched. This CDR3 contains 15 residues. The CDR3 loop reads CASSLSSGSGYEQYF. CDR3 nucleotides: TGTGCCAGCAGCTTATCTAGCGGGAGTGGCTACGAGCAGTACTTC.

V is TRBV7-9 and J is TRBJ1-1; perhaps TRBD1 as D (5 bases). This CDR3 has 14 amino acids. V dropped 4 bases and J dropped 1 base, with 10 bases sitting between them. In germline, CDR1 is SEHNR, CDR2 FQNEAQ (reference sequence). The CDR3 spells CASSSPTANTEAFF. The CDR3 DNA reads as TGTGCCAGCAGCTCACCGACAGCGAACACTGAAGCTTTCTTT.

This clone occurred many times. The rearrangement joins TRBV25-1 to TRBJ2-7; D is perhaps TRBD1 or TRBD2 (5 bases each). This CDR3 has 13 amino acids. Germline V gene data show CDR1 as MGHDK and CDR2 as SYGVNS. The germline V and J ends were trimmed by 9 bases and 6 bases, with 18 bases remaining between them. CDR3 protein: CASKSLAGLEQYF. For the CDR3, the DNA is TGTGCCAGTAAATCCCTAGCAGGGCTCGAGCAGTACTTC.

J is TRBJ2-1 and V is TRBV29-1; D gene uncertain. Trimming pared 6 bases from V and 8 bases from J, leaving 17 bases between. Germline-derived CDR1 and CDR2 are SQVTM and ANQGSEA. The CDR3 sequence is 13 residues long. The CDR3 DNA sequence: TGCAGCGTAGCTCCCCGGAACTCTTATGAGCAGTTCTTC. Amino acid sequence: CSVAPRNSYEQFF.

This clone showed up just a few times. This chain connects TRBV30 to TRBJ2-4, with D tentatively TRBD1 or TRBD2 (6 bases each). Germline V lookup: CDR1 GTSNPN, CDR2 SVGIG (reference sequence). CDR3 length: 14 residues. The V end lost 0 bases, the J end lost 2 bases, and 8 bases lay between the germline ends. The CDR3 DNA follows: TGTGCCTGGAGTGTTCGGGGGCCCAAAAACATTCAGTACTTC. Amino acids: CAWSVRGPKNIQYF. The full variable domain, completed using reference TRBV30 and TRBJ2-4, is SQTIHQWPATLVQPVGSPLSLECTVEGTSNPNLYWYRQAAGRGLQLLFYSVGIGQISSEVPQNLSASRPQDRQFILSSKKLLLSDSGFYLCAWSVRGPKNIQYFGAGTRLSVL.

In this sample, this clone turned up once. The V call is TRBV5-1, the J call TRBJ1-1; 9 bases agree with TRBD1. This CDR3 region has 15 residues. In germline, CDR1 is SGHRS, CDR2 YFSETQ. V lost 3 bases to trimming and J lost 4 bases; unmatched junction nucleotides: 7. Written as DNA, the CDR3 is TGCGCCAGCAGCTGGGGACAGGGCTGGAGCACTGAAGCTTTCTTT. Encoded protein: CASSWGQGWSTEAFF.

Here the CDR3 reads CASSSDIRVVYGYTF. The CDR3 DNA follows: TGTGCCAGCAGCTCCGACATCAGGGTAGTCTATGGCTACACCTTC. The chain has TRBV7-8 and TRBJ1-2, with a tentative D call TRBD1 (5 bases). Germline lookup yields CDR1 SGHVS and CDR2 FQNEAQ. V was pared by 4 bases and J by 4 bases, with 16 bases between. The CDR3 is made up of 15 amino acids.

This clone was seen once. The chain recombines TRBV5-1 with TRBJ2-7; D is undetermined. Trimming pared 2 bases from V and 0 bases from J, leaving 6 bases between. This CDR3 is 13 amino acids long. Germline lookup yields CDR1 SGHRS and CDR2 YFSETQ. In DNA, the CDR3 is TGCGCCAGCAGCTTCTATAACTCCTACGAGCAGTACTTC. Amino acid sequence: CASSFYNSYEQYF.

V gene TRBV4-1 combines with J gene TRBJ1-1, with TRBD1 as a possible D gene (5 bases). This CDR3 is 16 amino acids long. V was shortened by 0 bases and J by 4 bases, with 15 bases between the two germline ends. Germline V gene sequence: CDR1 MGHRA, CDR2 YSYEKL. CDR3 residues: CASSQERRGSSTEAFF. The CDR3 DNA reads TGCGCCAGCAGCCAAGAACGGAGGGGCAGCTCCACTGAAGCTTTCTTT.

This clone has more than one count but fewer than ten. This chain links TRBV9 with TRBJ2-5; the match to TRBD1 covers 8 bases. The germline V gene encodes CDR1 SGDLS and CDR2 YYNGEE. The CDR3 runs to 15 residues. J gave up 5 bases and V 0 bases, and 6 bases lay outside the gene matches. As DNA, the CDR3 is TGTGCCAGCAGCGTAGTGCCAGGGGGCTGGGAGACCCAGTACTTC. This translates into CASSVVPGGWETQYF.

CDR3 amino acids: CASSVGRGVETQYF. The CDR3 nucleotides read TGTGCCAGCAGCGTGGGCAGGGGTGTAGAGACCCAGTACTTC. The chain recombines TRBV9 with TRBJ2-5; a weak D match, TRBD1 (6 bases). Germline loops: CDR1 SGDLS, CDR2 YYNGEE. This CDR3 is 14 amino acids long. V dropped 2 bases and J dropped 4 bases, with 12 bases sitting between them.

The V gene is TRBV29-1, the J gene TRBJ2-7, with D unresolved. Trimming removed 4 bases from V and 0 bases from J, with 10 bases in between. Germline V gene lookup returns CDR1 SQVTM and CDR2 ANQGSEA. CDR3 length: 13 residues. CDR3 protein: CSVVGRYSYEQYF. The DNA for the CDR3 is TGCAGCGTTGTAGGCCGGTACTCCTACGAGCAGTACTTC.

V usage is TRBV6-5 and J usage is TRBJ2-7; tentatively, D is TRBD1 (6 bases). The germline V gene has CDR1 MNHEY and CDR2 SVGAGI. The CDR3 runs to 14 residues. Trimming took off 6 bases at V and 1 base at J, with 13 bases between the two ends. The CDR3 DNA sequence: TGTGCCAGCAGCGTGGCCGGACAGTCCTACGAGCAGTACTTC. Translated: CASSVAGQSYEQYF.

The chain has TRBV30 and TRBJ1-1; no clear D. Trimming took 0 bases from V and 5 from J, leaving 4 bases between them. This CDR3 spans 11 amino acids. The germline CDR1 and CDR2 sequences are GTSNPN and SVGIG (reference sequence). CDR3 DNA sequence: TGTGCCTGGAGTGTAGATACTGAAGCTTTCTTT. This encodes CAWSVDTEAFF. The variable domain in full, completed from reference TRBV30 and TRBJ1-1, reads SQTIHQWPATLVQPVGSPLSLECTVEGTSNPNLYWYRQAAGRGLQLLFYSVGIGQISSEVPQNLSASRPQDRQFILSSKKLLLSDSGFYLCAWSVDTEAFFGQGTRLTVV.

This clone was detected only a few times. V is TRBV19 and J is TRBJ2-2, with TRBD1 matching 7 bases. This CDR3 region has 14 residues. CDR1 LNHDA and CDR2 SQIVND come from the germline V gene (reference sequence). Losses at the gene ends were 5 bases for V and 6 bases for J; bases not matched to a gene: 6. The CDR3 loop reads CASSPRQGAGELFF. The CDR3 nucleotides read TGTGCCAGTAGTCCCAGGCAGGGGGCCGGGGAGCTGTTTTTT.